This T cell receptor beta chain was sequenced for a study of control samples from healthy donors and cancer patients. The method was immunoSEQ multiplex PCR; TCRdb's version includes in-frame clones alone and lacks a portion of them. The sample includes about 89,000 clones, more than 75% seen only once; the top ten take around 2.1%. The V gene's germline CDR1 is MRHNA and CDR2 SNTAGT. There are 16 residues in the CDR3. Trimming shortened V by 8 bases and J by 2 bases, and 20 bases separated the two germline ends. The TCR comes from a woman aged 40 to 50 in good health. Sample: blood. V and J are TRBV6-4 and TRBJ2-3, with D possibly being TRBD1 (5 bases). CDR3 sequence reads: CASPYRGCPFTDTQYF. As DNA, the CDR3 is TGTGCCAGCCCCTATAGGGGCTGCCCATTCACAGATACGCAGTATTTT.